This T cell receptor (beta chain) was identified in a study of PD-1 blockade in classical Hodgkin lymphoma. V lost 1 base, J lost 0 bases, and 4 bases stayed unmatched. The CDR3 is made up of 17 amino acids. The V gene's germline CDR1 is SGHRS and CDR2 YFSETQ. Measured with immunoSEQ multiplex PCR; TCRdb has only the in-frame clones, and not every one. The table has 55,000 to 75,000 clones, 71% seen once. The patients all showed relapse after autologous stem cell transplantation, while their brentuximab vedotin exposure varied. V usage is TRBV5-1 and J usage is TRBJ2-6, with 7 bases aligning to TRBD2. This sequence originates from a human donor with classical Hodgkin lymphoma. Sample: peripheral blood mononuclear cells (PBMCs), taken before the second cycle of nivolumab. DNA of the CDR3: TGCGCCAGCAGCTTGAGCGGGACTAACTCTGGGGCCAACGTCCTGACTTTC. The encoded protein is CASSLSGTNSGANVLTF.